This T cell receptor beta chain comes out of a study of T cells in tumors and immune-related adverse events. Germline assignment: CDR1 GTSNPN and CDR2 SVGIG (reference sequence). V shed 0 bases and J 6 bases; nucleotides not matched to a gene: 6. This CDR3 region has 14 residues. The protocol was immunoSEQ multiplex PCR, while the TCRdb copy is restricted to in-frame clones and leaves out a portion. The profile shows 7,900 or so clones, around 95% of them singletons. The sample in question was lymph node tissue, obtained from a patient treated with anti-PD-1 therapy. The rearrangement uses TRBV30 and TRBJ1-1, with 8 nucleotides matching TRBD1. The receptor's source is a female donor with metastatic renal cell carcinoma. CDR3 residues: CAWSVLDRVAEAFF. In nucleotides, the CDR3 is TGTGCCTGGAGTGTACTGGACAGGGTTGCTGAAGCTTTCTTT.